The next 5 T cell receptor beta chains were all read from a single sample in a study of blood T cell repertoires in COVID-19. Libraries were prepared by immunoSEQ multiplex PCR; TCRdb keeps only in-frame clonotypes and omits some of them. There are about 150,000 clones in the sample; roughly 84% occur only once, and 7% lies in the top ten. Sequencing was carried out using PBMCs or T cells enriched from blood (not recorded which). The receptors originated from a woman aged 45 to 65 who had recovered from COVID-19.

V usage is TRBV2 and J usage is TRBJ2-7; 7 nucleotides agree with TRBD2. CDR3 length: 13 residues. Germline V gene sequence: CDR1 SNHLY, CDR2 FYNNEI. V lost 4 bases, J lost 3 bases, and 3 bases stayed unmatched. The CDR3 is CASSGSGIYEQYF. CDR3 in DNA: TGTGCCAGCAGTGGAAGCGGGATCTACGAGCAGTACTTC. Based on the CDR3 plus reference TRBV2 and TRBJ2-7, the full variable domain is EPEVTQTPSHQVTQMGQEVILRCVPISNHLYFYWYRQILGQKVEFLVSFYNNEISEKSEIFDDQFSVERPDGSNFTLKIRSTKLEDSAMYFCASSGSGIYEQYFGPGTRLTVT.

The J gene is TRBJ2-5, the V gene TRBV21-1; whether TRBD2, the table's D call, matches the DNA was not checked. TRBV21-1 is tagged as a pseudogene. This CDR3 has 18 residues. As DNA, the CDR3 is TGTGCCAGCACCCATAGGGTGGGAGGAATCCAGGGTCAAGAGACCCAGTACTTC. Amino acid sequence: CASTHRVGGIQGQETQYF.

The V and J genes are TRBV5-4 and TRBJ2-5; TRBD2 matches 8 bases. The CDR3 has 15 amino acids. Germline assignment: CDR1 SGHNT and CDR2 YYREEE (reference sequence). J lost 5 bases, V lost 4 bases, and 10 bases had no gene match. The CDR3 is CASSLGTSGGETQYF. As DNA, the CDR3 is TGTGCCAGCAGCCTTGGAACTAGCGGTGGCGAGACCCAGTACTTC.

V usage is TRBV12-3 or TRBV12-4 and J usage is TRBJ1-2; D perhaps matches TRBD1 (6 bases). The CDR3 has 13 residues. The V gene lost 8 bases and the J gene lost 7 bases, with 17 bases spanning the gap. The CDR3 region has the DNA TGTGCCAGCTCTTGGGCAGGGGAGAGTGGCTACACCTTC. This encodes CASSWAGESGYTF.

The chain carries TRBV7-9 and TRBJ1-6, with 7 bases identical to TRBD1. The CDR3 contains 15 residues. The trim removed 3 bases at V and 5 bases at J, leaving 4 bases unmatched. CDR1 is SEHNR and CDR2 is FQNEAQ in the germline V gene (reference sequence). CDR3 protein: CASSFRDSNNSPLHF. CDR3 DNA: TGTGCCAGCAGCTTCCGGGACAGCAATAATTCACCCCTCCACTTT.